In this sample, the clone carrying this TCR beta chain is medium-sized. The antigen remains unidentified. Produced via immunoSEQ multiplex PCR; TCRdb's table is partial and in-frame only. The sample yields under 150,000 clones, almost 85% seen once. The data were obtained in a study of T cell responses to AZD1222 COVID-19 vaccine. Germline V CDR1 and CDR2: MNHNS, SASEGT. J was trimmed by 3 bases and V by 2 bases; bases with no gene match: 18. The length of the CDR3 is 21 residues. Study-wide findings and caveats: Mapped onto spike, vaccine-associated CD4 TCRs spanned it and were dominant at 160-218 and 743-854.

The TCR sequence derives from an adult who received the MenACWY meningococcal vaccine as a control. The gene calls are TRBV6-1 and TRBJ2-3; 12 bases match TRBD2. This specimen consisted of peripheral blood, obtained 28 days after the second dose of the MenACWY control vaccine. The CDR3 DNA is TGTGCCAGCAGTGAAATGGCAGCCGGGCTAGCGGGGGGGAGGTTGACAGATACGCAGTATTTT. Its translation is CASSEMAAGLAGGRLTDTQYF.